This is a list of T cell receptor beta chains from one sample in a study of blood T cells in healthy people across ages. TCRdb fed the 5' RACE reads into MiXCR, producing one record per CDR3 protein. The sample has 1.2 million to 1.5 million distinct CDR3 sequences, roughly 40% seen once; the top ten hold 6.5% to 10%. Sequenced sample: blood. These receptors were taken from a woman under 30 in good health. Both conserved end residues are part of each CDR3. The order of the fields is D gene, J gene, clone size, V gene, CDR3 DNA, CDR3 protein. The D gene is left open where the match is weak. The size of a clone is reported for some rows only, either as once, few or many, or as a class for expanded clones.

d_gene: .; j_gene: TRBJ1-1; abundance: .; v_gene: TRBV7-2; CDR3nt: TGTGCCAGCAGCGTAGGTAGCCCTCGAACTGAAGCTTTCTTT; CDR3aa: CASSVGSPRTEAFF
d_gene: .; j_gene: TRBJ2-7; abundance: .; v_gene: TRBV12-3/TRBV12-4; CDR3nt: TGTGCCAGCAGCAACGGAGGTCGCGAGCAGTACTTC; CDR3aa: CASSNGGREQYF
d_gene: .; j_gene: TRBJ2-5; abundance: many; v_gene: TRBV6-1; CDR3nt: TGTGCCAGCAGTGAATCCACCACGGGAGAGACCCAGTACTTC; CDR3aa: CASSESTTGETQYF
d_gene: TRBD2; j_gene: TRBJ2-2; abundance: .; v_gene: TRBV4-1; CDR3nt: TGCGCCAGCAGCCACCAACTAGCGGGGGGGAACACCGGGGAGCTGTTTTTT; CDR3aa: CASSHQLAGGNTGELFF
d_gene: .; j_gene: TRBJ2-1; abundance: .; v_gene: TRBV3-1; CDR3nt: TGTGCCAGCAGCCAGAGGATCGACAATGAGCAGTTCTTC; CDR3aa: CASSQRIDNEQFF
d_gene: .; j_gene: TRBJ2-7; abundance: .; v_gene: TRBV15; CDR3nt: TGTGCCACCAGCAGAGATAAGGGCCCCTACGAGCAGTACTTC; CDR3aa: CATSRDKGPYEQYF
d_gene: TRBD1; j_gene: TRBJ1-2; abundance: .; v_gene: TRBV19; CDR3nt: TGTGCCAGTAGTCCGGGACAGGAAAGGCGTCGCGGCTACACCTTC; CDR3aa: CASSPGQERRRGYTF
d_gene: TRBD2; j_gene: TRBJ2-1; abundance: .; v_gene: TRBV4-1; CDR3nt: TGCGCCAGCAGCCAAGATAGCGGGGAGCCAACCGCCCTATACAATGAGCAGTTCTTC; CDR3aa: CASSQDSGEPTALYNEQFF
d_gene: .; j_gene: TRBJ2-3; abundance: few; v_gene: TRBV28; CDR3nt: TGTGCCAGCACCCCGCGCGTAGGTAGGGAAAGAGATACGCAGTATTTT; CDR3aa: CASTPRVGRERDTQYF
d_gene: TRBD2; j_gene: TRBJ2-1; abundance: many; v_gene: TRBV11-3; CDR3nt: TGTGCCAGCAGCTTTAGCGGGAGTCACCCCAATGAGCAGTTCTTC; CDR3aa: CASSFSGSHPNEQFF
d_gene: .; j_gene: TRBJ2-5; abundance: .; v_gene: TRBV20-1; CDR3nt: TGCAGTGCTGTCACGGGGGGCTCAGCCCAGGAGACCCAGTACTTC; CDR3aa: CSAVTGGSAQETQYF
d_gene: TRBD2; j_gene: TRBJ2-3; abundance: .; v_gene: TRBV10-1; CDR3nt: TGCGCCAGCTCCGATAGCGGGGGCTTTTCAGATACGCAGTATTTT; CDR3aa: CASSDSGGFSDTQYF
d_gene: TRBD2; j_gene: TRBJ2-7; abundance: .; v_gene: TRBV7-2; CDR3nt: TGTGCCAGCAGCTGGGAGCGGGGGGGTCGCTACGAGCAGTACTTC; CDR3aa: CASSWERGGRYEQYF
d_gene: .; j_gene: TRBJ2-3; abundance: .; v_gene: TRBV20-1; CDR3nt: TGCAGTGCTAGAGCGAGAGTTGGCACAGATACGCAGTATTTT; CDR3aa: CSARARVGTDTQYF
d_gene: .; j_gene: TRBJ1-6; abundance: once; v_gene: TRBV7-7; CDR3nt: TGTGCTAGCAGCTCAGGGATCAGCTCACCCCTCCACTTT; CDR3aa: CASSSGISSPLHF
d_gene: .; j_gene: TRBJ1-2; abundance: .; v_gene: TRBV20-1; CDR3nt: TGCAGTGCTAGAGAGTCCTGGGCCCTAGAACGTTCGGGTGGCTACACCTTC; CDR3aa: CSARESWALERSGGYTF
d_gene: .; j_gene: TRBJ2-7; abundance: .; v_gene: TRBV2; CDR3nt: TGTGCCCCAACGAGAGCGGCCCCTGGCGAGCAGTACTTC; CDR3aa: CAPTRAAPGEQYF
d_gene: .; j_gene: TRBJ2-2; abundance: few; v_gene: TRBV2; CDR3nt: TGTGCCAGCAGTGAGAGGGTGGGGAGCACCGGGGAGCTGTTTTTT; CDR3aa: CASSERVGSTGELFF
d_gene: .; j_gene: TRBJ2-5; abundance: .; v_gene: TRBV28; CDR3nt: TGTGCCAGCACCTCTTCACTAGAGGGGACCCAGTACTTC; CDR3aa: CASTSSLEGTQYF
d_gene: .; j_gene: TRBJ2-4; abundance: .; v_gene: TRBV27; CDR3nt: TGTGCCAGCACCCCTGGAGCTCCTTCTATGAACATTCAGTACTTC; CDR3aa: CASTPGAPSMNIQYF
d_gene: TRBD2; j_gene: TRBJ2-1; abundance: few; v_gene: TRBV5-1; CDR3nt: TGCGCCAGCAGCTTTTGGCGGGAGGGGGCTGAGCAGTTCTTC; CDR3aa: CASSFWREGAEQFF
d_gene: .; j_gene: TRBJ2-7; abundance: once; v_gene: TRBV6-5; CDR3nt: TGTGCCAGGAGGAAGAAGGGGGACTCCTACGAGCAGTACTTC; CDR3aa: CARRKKGDSYEQYF
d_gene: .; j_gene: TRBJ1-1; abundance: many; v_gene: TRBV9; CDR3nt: TGTGCCAGCTCCGTTGGGCAGATGAACACTGAAGCTTTCTTT; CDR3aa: CASSVGQMNTEAFF
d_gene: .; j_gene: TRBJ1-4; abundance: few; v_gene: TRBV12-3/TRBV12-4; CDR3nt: TGTGCCAGCAGTCCCAGGCGGGGCAATAATGAAAAACTGTTTTTT; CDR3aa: CASSPRRGNNEKLFF
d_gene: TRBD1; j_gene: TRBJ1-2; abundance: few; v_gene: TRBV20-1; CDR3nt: TGCAGTGCTGGACGACAGGGTGGATATGGCTACACCTTC; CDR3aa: CSAGRQGGYGYTF
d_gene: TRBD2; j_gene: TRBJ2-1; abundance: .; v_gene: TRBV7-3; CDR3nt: TGTGCCAGCAGCTTTGACCGGACTAGCGGGCACAATGAGCAGTTCTTC; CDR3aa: CASSFDRTSGHNEQFF
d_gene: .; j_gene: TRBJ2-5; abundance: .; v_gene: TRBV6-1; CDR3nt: TGTGCCACGCCACGGGCCAGAGGAACGGACCAAGGGGCCCAGTACTTC; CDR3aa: CATPRARGTDQGAQYF
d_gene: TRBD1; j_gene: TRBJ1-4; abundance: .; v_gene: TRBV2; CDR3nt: TGTGCCAGCGGGACAGGGGGCGCGGAAAAACTGTTTTTT; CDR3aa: CASGTGGAEKLFF
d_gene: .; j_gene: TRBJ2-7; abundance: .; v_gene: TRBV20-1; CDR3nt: TGCAGTGCCCCGTCGGGGTTTGGATCCTACGAGCAGTACTTC; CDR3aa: CSAPSGFGSYEQYF
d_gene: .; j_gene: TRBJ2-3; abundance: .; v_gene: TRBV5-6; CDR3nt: TGTGCCAGCAGCTGGGGGGGCCTAGGGGATACGCAGTATTTT; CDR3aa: CASSWGGLGDTQYF
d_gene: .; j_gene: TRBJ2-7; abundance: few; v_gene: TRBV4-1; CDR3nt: TGCGCCAGCAGCCAAGTTGTTGCGGAAGACTACGAGCAGTACTTC; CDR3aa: CASSQVVAEDYEQYF
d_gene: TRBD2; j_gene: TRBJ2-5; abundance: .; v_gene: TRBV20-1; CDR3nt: TGCAGTGCTAGGCTCCTACCGGGACTAGCAGAGACCCAGTACTTC; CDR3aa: CSARLLPGLAETQYF
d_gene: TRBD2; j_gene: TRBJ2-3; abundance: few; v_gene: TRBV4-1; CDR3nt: TGCGCCAGCAGTTCACTAGCGGGGGCCTCCACAGATACGCAGTATTTT; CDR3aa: CASSSLAGASTDTQYF
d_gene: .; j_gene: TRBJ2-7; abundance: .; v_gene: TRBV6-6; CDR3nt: TGTGCCAGCAGTTACTCGAGGACGATAGAGATATCCTACGAGCAGTACTTC; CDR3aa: CASSYSRTIEISYEQYF
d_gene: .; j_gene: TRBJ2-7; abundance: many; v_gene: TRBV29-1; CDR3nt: TGCAGCGTAGCGGGACACCTGACCTCCGAGCAGTACTTC; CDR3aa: CSVAGHLTSEQYF
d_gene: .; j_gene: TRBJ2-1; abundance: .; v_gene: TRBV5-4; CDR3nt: TGTGCCAGCAGCTTGGCTTCCGGGACTCTAACCTACAATGAGCAGTTCTTC; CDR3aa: CASSLASGTLTYNEQFF
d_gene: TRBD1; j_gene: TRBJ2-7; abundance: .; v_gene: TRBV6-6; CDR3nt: TGTGCCAGCAGTCCAAGGACAGGGAATGGAGGGGAGCAGTACTTC; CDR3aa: CASSPRTGNGGEQYF
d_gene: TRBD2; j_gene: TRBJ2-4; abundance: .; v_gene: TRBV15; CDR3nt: TGTGCCACCAGCAGAGATCCCGGACTAGCGGGGGGGGTAGCCAAAAACATTCAGTACTTC; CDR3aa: CATSRDPGLAGGVAKNIQYF
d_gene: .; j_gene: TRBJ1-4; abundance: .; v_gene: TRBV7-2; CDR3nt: TGTGCCAGCAGCTTGGGCCGGAATGAAAAACTGTTTTTT; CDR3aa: CASSLGRNEKLFF
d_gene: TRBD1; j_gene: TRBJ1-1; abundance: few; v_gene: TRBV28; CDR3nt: TGTGCCAGCAAGGGGACAGGGCTGAACACTGAAGCTTTCTTT; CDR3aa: CASKGTGLNTEAFF
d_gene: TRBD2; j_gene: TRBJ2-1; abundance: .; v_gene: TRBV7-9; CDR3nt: TGTGCCAGCACCCGGACTAGCGGGACCAATGAGCAGTTCTTC; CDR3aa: CASTRTSGTNEQFF
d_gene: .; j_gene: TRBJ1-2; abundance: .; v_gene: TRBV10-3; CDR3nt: TGTGCCATCAGTGAAGGCCTCGATGGCTACACCTTC; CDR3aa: CAISEGLDGYTF